The 13 T cell receptor beta chains in this list originate from one sample, sequenced in a study of cytomegalovirus exposure and HLA in healthy donors (dated by TCRdb to 2016 to 2017). The library was obtained by the immunoSEQ multiplex PCR assay. The multiplex PCR relied on a mix of 60 forward primers for TCR Vbeta segments and 13 reverse primers for TCR Jbeta segments. TCRdb's version of the immuneACCESS table is confined to in-frame rearrangements and falls short of the full clone set. An unresolved V gene accounts for under half of the shortfall where checked; the remainder is of unknown origin. In this sample's table one finds some 110,000 clones. Roughly 3.6% of the sample belongs to the ten largest clones. The sequencing input was PBMCs. The source is a man aged 25 to 45 in good health and CMV-seronegative.

The chain joins TRBV10-3 to TRBJ2-1, with 10 bases fitting TRBD2. The CDR3 loop spans 16 amino acids. J gave up 1 base and V 2 bases, and 2 bases lay outside the gene matches. CDR1 and CDR2 from the germline V gene are ENHRY and SYGVKD. CDR3 protein: CAISEISGGSYNEQFF. The CDR3 nucleotides are TGTGCCATCAGTGAGATTAGCGGGGGGTCCTACAATGAGCAGTTCTTC.

V and J are TRBV5-1 and TRBJ1-1; unclear D gene. Trimming stripped 1 base from V and 4 bases from J, with 11 bases between. The CDR3 is 14 amino acids. Germline values: CDR1 SGHRS, CDR2 YFSETQ. CDR3 DNA: TGCGCCAGCAGCTTGATTCGCGAGGTCACTGAAGCTTTCTTT. Its translation is CASSLIREVTEAFF.

The V gene is TRBV19, the J gene TRBJ2-4; D is possibly TRBD2 (5 bases). From germline, CDR1 is LNHDA and CDR2 SQIVND (reference sequence). This CDR3 region has 17 residues. V was pared by 7 bases and J by 8 bases, with 27 bases between. CDR3 nucleotides: TGTGCCAGTACCCTGACCGGGGTTGACTCCATGGGAGACATTCAGTACTTC. Its protein is CASTLTGVDSMGDIQYF.

CDR3 protein: CASSIQDRGVYNEQFF. Written as DNA, the CDR3 is TGTGCCAGTAGTATACAAGACAGGGGCGTCTACAATGAGCAGTTCTTC. The genes are TRBV19 and TRBJ2-1; 8 bases are a match to TRBD1. J lost 3 bases, V lost 2 bases, and 6 bases had no gene match. CDR1 is LNHDA, CDR2 SQIVND, per germline (reference sequence). This CDR3 comprises 16 residues.

This rearrangement joins TRBV7-9 to TRBJ1-1; D possibly corresponds to TRBD1 (6 bases). The V end lost 5 bases, the J end lost 6 bases, and 13 bases lay between the germline ends. CDR3 size: 13 residues. Per germline, CDR1 SEHNR and CDR2 FQNEAQ (reference sequence). This CDR3 is CASSHTGQPEAFF. CDR3 bases: TGTGCCAGCAGCCACACAGGACAGCCTGAAGCTTTCTTT.

The rearrangement links TRBV10-3 to TRBJ1-2; 8 positions agree with TRBD1. CDR3 length: 15 amino acids. Looked up from germline, CDR1 is ENHRY and CDR2 is SYGVKD. With 3 bases clipped from V and 0 bases from J, the junction kept 3 bases outside the gene matches. CDR3: CAISDQGATNYGYTF. The CDR3 DNA follows: TGTGCCATCAGTGATCAGGGGGCGACTAACTATGGCTACACCTTC.

The chain links TRBV18 to TRBJ1-1, with 7 bases identical to TRBD1. The J segment lost 0 bases and the V segment lost 1 base, leaving 2 bases of the junction unmatched. CDR1 and CDR2 from the germline V gene are KGHSH and LQKENI. This CDR3 region has 15 residues. Here the CDR3 DNA reads TGTGCCAGCTCACCACGGACAGGAGTGAACACTGAAGCTTTCTTT. Its translation: CASSPRTGVNTEAFF.

V and J are TRBV7-3 and TRBJ2-3; D may be TRBD2 (6 bases). The germline gives CDR1 SGHTA, CDR2 FQGTGA. This CDR3 contains 16 residues. V was shortened by 3 bases and J by 2 bases, with 15 bases between the two germline ends. CDR3: CASSFYGRGNTDTQYF. For the CDR3, the DNA is TGTGCCAGCAGCTTCTATGGGCGGGGTAACACAGATACGCAGTATTTT.

This chain connects TRBV5-1 to TRBJ2-1, with TRBD1 matching 8 bases. Trimming took 4 bases from V and 0 from J; bases not matched to a gene: 3. This CDR3 has 15 amino acids. Germline CDR1 and CDR2: SGHRS and YFSETQ. The CDR3 loop reads CASSTTGGSYNEQFF. The DNA of the CDR3 is TGCGCCAGCAGCACCACAGGGGGCTCCTACAATGAGCAGTTCTTC.

The V and J genes are TRBV12-1 and TRBJ1-1. TRBV12-1 is described as a pseudogene. The CDR3 totals 14 residues. DNA for the CDR3: TGTCCTATTCGTCCGGGGTCCGGCTATTCTGAAGCTTTCTTT. Protein product: CPIRPGSGYSEAFF.

This rearrangement joins TRBV2 to TRBJ2-5; D gene unclear. V gave up 6 bases and J gave up 2 bases, with 13 bases separating them. The germline V gene encodes CDR1 SNHLY and CDR2 FYNNEI. The CDR3 spans 14 residues. The DNA of the CDR3 is TGTGCCAGCAGAGCTGTTAGTGCACAAGAGACCCAGTACTTC. Translating it yields CASRAVSAQETQYF.

V is TRBV5-6 and J is TRBJ2-5; D may be TRBD1 (5 bases). Germline loops: CDR1 SGHDT, CDR2 YYEEEE. The CDR3 is 14 residues long. V lost 0 bases to trimming and J lost 4 bases, with 10 bases between them. CDR3 residues: CASSLGAGRETQYF. Written as DNA, the CDR3 is TGTGCCAGCAGCTTGGGAGCAGGGCGAGAGACCCAGTACTTC.

The chain has TRBV6-5 and TRBJ1-1; weak D call: TRBD1 (6 bases). Looked up from germline, CDR1 is MNHEY and CDR2 is SVGAGI. The CDR3 spans 13 residues. V shed 7 bases and J shed 1 base, with 10 bases lying between them. Here the CDR3 DNA reads TGTGCCAGCATCACGACAGGGAACACTGAAGCTTTCTTT. Protein sequence: CASITTGNTEAFF.